This T cell receptor (beta chain) stems from a study of beta chain features in type 1 diabetes. Reverse transcription of all isolated RNA meant that expressed TCRB transcripts were sequenced. About 3.6 million reads were obtained on average from naive, central memory and regulatory T cell samples. This table comes from immunoSEQ multiplex PCR, and its TCRdb copy is limited to in-frame clones, with some not included. The sample lists approximately 250,000 clones, over 9.5% occurring once. Cells sorted by CD45RO/CCR7/CD25/CD127/CD95/CD27 comprised CD4+ naive, central memory, regulatory and stem cell-like memory cells. The purity of all sorted populations exceeded 95%. Study-wide findings and caveats: Across patients, naive, central memory and Treg TCRB repertoires exhibited apparently greater similarity than was observed across healthy donors.

V lost 7 bases and J lost 7; bases outside the gene matches: 3. Germline loops: CDR1 GTSNPN, CDR2 SVGIG (reference sequence). The CDR3 has 12 amino acids. This clone turned up a few times. The antigen is not known. Sequencing was performed on naive CD4+ T cells from blood. The V call is TRBV30, the J call TRBJ1-6, with 8 bases identical to TRBD1. The sequence was collected from a woman between 18 and 29 years old in good health. CDR3 bases: TGTGCCTTAGACAGGGGCAATTCACCCCTCCACTTT. Amino acids: CALDRGNSPLHF.